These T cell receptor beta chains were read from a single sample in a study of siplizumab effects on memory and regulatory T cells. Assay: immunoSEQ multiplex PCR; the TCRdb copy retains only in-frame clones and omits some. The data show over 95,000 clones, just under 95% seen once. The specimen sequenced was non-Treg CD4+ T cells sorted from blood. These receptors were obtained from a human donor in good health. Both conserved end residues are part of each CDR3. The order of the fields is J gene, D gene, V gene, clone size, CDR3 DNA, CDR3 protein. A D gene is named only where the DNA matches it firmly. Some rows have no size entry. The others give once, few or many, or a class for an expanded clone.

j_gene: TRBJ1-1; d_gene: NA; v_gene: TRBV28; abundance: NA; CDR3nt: TGTGCCAGCAGTCGGACGGCGAACACTGAAGCTTTCTTT; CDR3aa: CASSRTANTEAFF
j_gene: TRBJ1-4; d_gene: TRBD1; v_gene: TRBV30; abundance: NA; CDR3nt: TGTGCCTGGAACCTCGGGACAGCTAATGAAAAACTGTTTTTT; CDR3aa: CAWNLGTANEKLFF
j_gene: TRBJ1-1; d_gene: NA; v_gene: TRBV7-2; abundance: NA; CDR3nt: TGTGCCAGCAGCTTAGCCTTTCTAGGGAACACTGAAGCTTTCTTT; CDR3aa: CASSLAFLGNTEAFF
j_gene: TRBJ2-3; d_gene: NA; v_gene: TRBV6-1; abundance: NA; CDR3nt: TGTGCCACCTCGGGACCAGACTCGACAGATACGCAGTATTTT; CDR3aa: CATSGPDSTDTQYF
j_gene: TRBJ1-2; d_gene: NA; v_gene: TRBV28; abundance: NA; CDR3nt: TGTGCCAGCAGGAGGGATCGGGGGGCAAGCTATGGCTACACCTTC; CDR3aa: CASRRDRGASYGYTF
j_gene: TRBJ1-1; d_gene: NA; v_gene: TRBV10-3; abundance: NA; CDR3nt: TGTGCCATCAGTGAGGTCTTCAGGACTGAAGCTTTCTTT; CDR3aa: CAISEVFRTEAFF
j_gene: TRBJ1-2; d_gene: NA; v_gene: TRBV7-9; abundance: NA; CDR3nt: TGTGCCAGCAGCTCCGGATTAAATGGCTACACCTTC; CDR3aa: CASSSGLNGYTF
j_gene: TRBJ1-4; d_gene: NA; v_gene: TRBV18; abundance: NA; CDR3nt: TGTGCCAGCTCACCGACAGCAACTAATGAAAAACTGTTTTTT; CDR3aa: CASSPTATNEKLFF
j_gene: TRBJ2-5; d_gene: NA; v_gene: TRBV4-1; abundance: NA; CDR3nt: TGCGCCAGCAACCGTGTTGGGACCCCTCGAGAGACCCAGTACTTC; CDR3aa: CASNRVGTPRETQYF
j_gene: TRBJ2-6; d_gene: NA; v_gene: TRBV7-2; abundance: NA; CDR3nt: TGTGCCAGCAGCTTAGGCCGTACAGGGGCCAACGTCCTGACTTTC; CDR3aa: CASSLGRTGANVLTF
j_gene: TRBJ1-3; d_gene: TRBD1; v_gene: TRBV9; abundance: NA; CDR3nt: TGTGCCAGCAGCGCCCATCAGGACAGGTACGACACCCTCTCTGGAAACACCATATATTTT; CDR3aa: CASSAHQDRYDTLSGNTIYF
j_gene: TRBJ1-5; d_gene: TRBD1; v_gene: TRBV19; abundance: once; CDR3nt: TGTGCCACCCAGACCGGGACAGGGGGCAATCAGCCCCAGCATTTT; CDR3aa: CATQTGTGGNQPQHF
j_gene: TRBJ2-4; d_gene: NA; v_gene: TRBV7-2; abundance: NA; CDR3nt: TGTGCCAGCAGCTTGGCCAGGGAGCATCAGTACTTC; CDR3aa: CASSLAREHQYF
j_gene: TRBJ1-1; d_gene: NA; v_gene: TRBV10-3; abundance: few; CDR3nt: TGTGCCATCAGTGAGTCGAGTTTAGCTGAAGCTTTCTTT; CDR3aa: CAISESSLAEAFF
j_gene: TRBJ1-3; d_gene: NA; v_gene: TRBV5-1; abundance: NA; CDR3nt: TGCGCCAGCAGCTTGGAAGTTGGGCTGAGCTCTGGAAACACCATATATTTT; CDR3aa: CASSLEVGLSSGNTIYF
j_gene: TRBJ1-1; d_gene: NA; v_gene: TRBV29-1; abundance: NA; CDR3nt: TGCAGAGTGGGGCGGTTCACTGAAGCTTTCTTT; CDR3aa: CRVGRFTEAFF
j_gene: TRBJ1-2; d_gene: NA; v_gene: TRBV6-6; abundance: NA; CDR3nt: TGTGCCAGCAGTTTTGAAAGTCGTGGGGGGTATGGCTACACCTTC; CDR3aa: CASSFESRGGYGYTF
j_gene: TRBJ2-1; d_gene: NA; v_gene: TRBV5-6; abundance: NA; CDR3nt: TGTGCCAGCAGCTTGGGCCCCGGGCAGTTCTTC; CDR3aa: CASSLGPGQFF
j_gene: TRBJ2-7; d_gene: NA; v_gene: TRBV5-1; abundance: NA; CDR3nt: TGCGCCAGCAGCCCGGAGACAGCCCGACTCCTACAGCAGTACTTC; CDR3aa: CASSPETARLLQQYF
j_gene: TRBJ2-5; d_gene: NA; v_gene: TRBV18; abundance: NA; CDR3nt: TGTGCCAGCTCATCAGGTTCCAAAGAGACCCAGTACTTC; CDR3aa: CASSSGSKETQYF
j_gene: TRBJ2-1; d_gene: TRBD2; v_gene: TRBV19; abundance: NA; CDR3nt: TGTGCCAGTAGTTCGCTAGCGGGGTACAATGAGCAGTTCTTC; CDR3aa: CASSSLAGYNEQFF
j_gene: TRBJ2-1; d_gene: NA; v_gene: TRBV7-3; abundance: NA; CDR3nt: TGTGCCAGCAGCTTAACCCGTGAGGGTAACAATGAGCAGTTCTTC; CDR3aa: CASSLTREGNNEQFF
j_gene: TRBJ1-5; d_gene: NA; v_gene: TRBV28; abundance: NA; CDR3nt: TGTGCCAGCCAGCCCCCCGTCCGCAGCAATCAGCCCCAGCATTTT; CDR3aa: CASQPPVRSNQPQHF
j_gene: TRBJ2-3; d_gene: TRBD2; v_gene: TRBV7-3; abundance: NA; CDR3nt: TGTGCCAGCAGAAAAGGGACTAGCGGAAGCACAGATACGCAGTATTTT; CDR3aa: CASRKGTSGSTDTQYF
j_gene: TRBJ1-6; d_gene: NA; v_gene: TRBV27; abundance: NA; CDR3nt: TGTGCCAGCAGTTTGATCCGCAATTCACCCCTCCACTTT; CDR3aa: CASSLIRNSPLHF
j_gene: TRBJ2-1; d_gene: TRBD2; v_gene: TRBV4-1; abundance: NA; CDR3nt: TGCGCCAGCAGCCAAGTGAGTAGCGGGGGGTTCTCCTACAATGAGCAGTTCTTC; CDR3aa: CASSQVSSGGFSYNEQFF
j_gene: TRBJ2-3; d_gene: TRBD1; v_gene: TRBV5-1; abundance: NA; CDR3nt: TGCGCCAGCAGCTTGGGAACAGGGGGCGTCGGGGATACGCAGTATTTT; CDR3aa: CASSLGTGGVGDTQYF
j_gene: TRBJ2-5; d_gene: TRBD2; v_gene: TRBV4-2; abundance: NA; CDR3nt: TGTGCCAGCAGCCAAGATGGGAGCGGGGGACGGGGAGAGACCCAGTACTTC; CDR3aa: CASSQDGSGGRGETQYF
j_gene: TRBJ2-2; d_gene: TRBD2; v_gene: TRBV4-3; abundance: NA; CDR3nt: TGCGCCAGCAGCCAAGGGTCAGCGGGGGGTATCTCCGGGGAGCTGTTTTTT; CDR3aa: CASSQGSAGGISGELFF
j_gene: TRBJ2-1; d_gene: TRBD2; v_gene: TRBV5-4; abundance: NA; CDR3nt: TGTGCCAGCAGCTTGATCATCTTTAGCGGGGGGCCTCACAATGAGCAGTTCTTC; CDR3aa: CASSLIIFSGGPHNEQFF
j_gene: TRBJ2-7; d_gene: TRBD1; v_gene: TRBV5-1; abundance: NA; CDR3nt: TGCGCCAGCAGCTCTCGGGACAGGTCCTACGAGCAGTACTTC; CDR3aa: CASSSRDRSYEQYF
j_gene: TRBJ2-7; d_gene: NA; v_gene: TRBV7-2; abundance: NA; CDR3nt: TGTGCCAGCAGCTTTACCGCCGGGCGGACCTACGAGCAGTACTTC; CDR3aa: CASSFTAGRTYEQYF
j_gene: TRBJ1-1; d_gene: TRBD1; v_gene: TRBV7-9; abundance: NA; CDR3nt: TGTGCCAGCAGCTTAGTACAGGGGACTGAAGCTTTCTTT; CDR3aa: CASSLVQGTEAFF
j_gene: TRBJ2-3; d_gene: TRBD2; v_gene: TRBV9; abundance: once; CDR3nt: TGTGCCAGCAGCTTCGGGGGGGCCGACACAGATACGCAGTATTTT; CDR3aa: CASSFGGADTDTQYF
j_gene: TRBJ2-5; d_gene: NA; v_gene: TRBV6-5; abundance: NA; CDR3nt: TGTGCCAGCAGGCGTGACATTATTAAAGGGGAGACCCAGTACTTC; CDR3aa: CASRRDIIKGETQYF
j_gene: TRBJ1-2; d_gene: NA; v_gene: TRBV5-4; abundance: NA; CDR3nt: TGTGCCAGCAGAAATTTAGGGCCCAACTATGGCTACACCTTC; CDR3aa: CASRNLGPNYGYTF
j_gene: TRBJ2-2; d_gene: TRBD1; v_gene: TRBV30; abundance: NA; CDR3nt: TGTGCCTGGAAAGGGCGGGGACAGGGTGAAACCGGGGAGCTGTTTTTT; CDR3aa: CAWKGRGQGETGELFF
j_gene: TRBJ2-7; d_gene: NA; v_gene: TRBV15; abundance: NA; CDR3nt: TGTGCCACCAGCAGAGTCGGGGGCGAGCGTTACGAGCAGTACTTC; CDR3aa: CATSRVGGERYEQYF
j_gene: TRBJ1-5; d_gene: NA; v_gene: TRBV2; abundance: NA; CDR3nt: TGTGCCAGCAGATTAGATGGAGGGATTAATCAGCCCCAGCATTTT; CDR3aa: CASRLDGGINQPQHF
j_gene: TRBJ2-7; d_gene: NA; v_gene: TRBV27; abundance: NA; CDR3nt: TGTGCCAGCAGACAAATTCCACAAGGGGGATACGAGCAGTACTTC; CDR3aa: CASRQIPQGGYEQYF
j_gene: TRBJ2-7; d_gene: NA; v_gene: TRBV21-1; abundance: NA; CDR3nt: TGTGCCAGCAGCCCTCTCAAGGGAGGCGAGCAGTACTTC; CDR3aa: CASSPLKGGEQYF
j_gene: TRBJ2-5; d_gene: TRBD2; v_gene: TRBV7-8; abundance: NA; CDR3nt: TGTGCCAGCAGCAAGACTAGCTCACAAGAGACCCAGTACTTC; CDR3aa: CASSKTSSQETQYF
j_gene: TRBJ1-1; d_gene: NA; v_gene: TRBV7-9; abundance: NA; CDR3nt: TGTGCCAGCAGCCAGGTCTGGGGACTTGAAGCTTTCTTT; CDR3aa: CASSQVWGLEAFF
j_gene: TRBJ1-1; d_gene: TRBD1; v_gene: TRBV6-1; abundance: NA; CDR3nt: TGTGCCAGCAGTCAGGGGGCCGCAGCTTTCTTT; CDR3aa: CASSQGAAAFF
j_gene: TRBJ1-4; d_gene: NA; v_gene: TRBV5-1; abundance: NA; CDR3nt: TGCGCCAGCAGCTTGGGGCAGGGGACTAATGAAAAACTGTTTTTT; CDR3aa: CASSLGQGTNEKLFF